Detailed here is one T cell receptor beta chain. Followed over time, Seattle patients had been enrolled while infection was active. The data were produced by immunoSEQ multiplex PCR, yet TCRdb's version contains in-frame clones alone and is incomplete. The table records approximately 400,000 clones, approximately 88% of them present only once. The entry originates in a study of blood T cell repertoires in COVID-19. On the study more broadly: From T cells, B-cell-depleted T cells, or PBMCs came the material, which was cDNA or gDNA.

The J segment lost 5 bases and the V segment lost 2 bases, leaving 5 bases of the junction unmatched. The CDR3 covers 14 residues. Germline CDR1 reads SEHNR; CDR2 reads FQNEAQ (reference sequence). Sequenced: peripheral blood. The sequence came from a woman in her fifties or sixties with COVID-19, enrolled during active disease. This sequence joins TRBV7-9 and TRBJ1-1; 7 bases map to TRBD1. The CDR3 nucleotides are TGTGCCAGCAGCTTAATGACAGGGCTAACTGAAGCTTTCTTT. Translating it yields CASSLMTGLTEAFF.